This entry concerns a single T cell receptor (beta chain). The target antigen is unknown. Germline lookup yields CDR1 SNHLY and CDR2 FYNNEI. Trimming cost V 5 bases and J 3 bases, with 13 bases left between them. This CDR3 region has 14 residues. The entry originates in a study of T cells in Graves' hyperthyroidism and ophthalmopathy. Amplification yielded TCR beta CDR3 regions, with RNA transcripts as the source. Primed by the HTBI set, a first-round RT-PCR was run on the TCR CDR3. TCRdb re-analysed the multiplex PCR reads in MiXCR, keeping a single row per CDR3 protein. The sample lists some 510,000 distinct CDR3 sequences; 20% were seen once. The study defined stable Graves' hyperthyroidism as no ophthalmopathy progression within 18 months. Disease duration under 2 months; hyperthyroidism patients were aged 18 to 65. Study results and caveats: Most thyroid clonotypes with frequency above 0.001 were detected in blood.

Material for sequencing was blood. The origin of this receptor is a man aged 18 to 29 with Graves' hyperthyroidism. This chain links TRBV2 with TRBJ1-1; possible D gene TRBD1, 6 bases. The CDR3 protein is CASSLGATHTEAFF. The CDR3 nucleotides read TGTGCCAGCAGTTTGGGGGCCACACACACTGAAGCTTTCTTT.